This T cell receptor (beta chain) appears in the sequencing data of a study of CD4 T cells in relation to SARS-CoV-2 and coronaviruses. Study-level information: PBMCs were cultured with antigen for roughly nine days before TCR beta sequencing. Negative control cultures got HIV-1 Nef peptides or no peptide. General observations from the study: The cross-reactivity analysis covered only spike protein, not other viral proteins.

Before the COVID-19 pandemic, during about 2011-2019, CD4+ T cells were taken from unexposed donors. Isolation of CD4+ T cells took place after nine to ten days in culture. Sequenced by immunoSEQ multiplex PCR; TCRdb stores in-frame clones only, minus some. Among 20,000 or so clones listed, roughly 78% were seen once. Worth noting for this clone: The antigen is unknown.

With V trimmed by 2 bases and J by 0 bases, 5 bases remained unmatched. CDR3 length: 16 amino acids. From germline, CDR1 is WNHNN and CDR2 SYGVQD (reference sequence). The chain couples TRBV10-1 to TRBJ2-3, with 7 bases identical to TRBD2. The source material was CD4+ T cells from PBMCs, cultured in vitro. The receptor comes from a human donor in good health. CDR3 nucleotides: TGCGCCAGCAGTGAGGATCTAGCGGCTAGCACAGATACGCAGTATTTT. Translated: CASSEDLAASTDTQYF.